The rows below give T cell receptor beta chains drawn from one sample of a study of long-term antiretroviral therapy in people with HIV. The method was immunoSEQ multiplex PCR; TCRdb's version includes in-frame clones alone and lacks a portion of them. In the table there are approximately 20,000 clones, 70% to 80% of which are singletons. Sequenced here: unsorted PBMCs, sampled 2.2 years after starting antiretroviral therapy. All receptors derive from a man between 45 and 60 years old with HIV. Both conserved end residues are part of each CDR3. The order of the fields is J gene, V gene, clone size, D gene, CDR3 protein, CDR3 DNA. The D gene is left open where the match is weak. Size is omitted from some rows. Given values are once, few, many or a class for expanded clones.

TRBJ2-7	TRBV29-1	.	.	CSVETAGYEQYF	TGCAGCGTTGAAACGGCGGGTTACGAGCAGTACTTC
TRBJ1-2	TRBV29-1	.	.	CSRGGSYGYTF	TGCAGCCGGGGGGGGAGCTATGGCTACACCTTC
TRBJ1-5	TRBV27	.	TRBD1	CASSSRSGTGQPQHF	TGTGCCAGCAGTTCCCGTTCCGGGACAGGTCAGCCCCAGCATTTT
TRBJ2-7	TRBV5-4	few	.	CASSLFEGDEQYF	TGTGCCAGCAGCTTGTTTGAAGGGGACGAGCAGTACTTC
TRBJ1-1	TRBV9	once	TRBD1	CASSGQGAGTEAFF	TGTGCCAGCAGCGGACAGGGGGCAGGAACTGAAGCTTTCTTT
TRBJ1-5	TRBV5-1	once	.	CASSLGQSSNQPQHF	TGCGCCAGCAGCTTGGGACAATCGAGCAATCAGCCCCAGCATTTT
TRBJ1-2	TRBV14	.	.	CASSGRNTGYTF	TGTGCCAGCAGCGGTCGCAATACTGGCTACACCTTC
TRBJ1-5	TRBV6-6	.	.	CASRNGGRANQPQHF	TGTGCCAGCAGAAACGGAGGTCGGGCGAATCAGCCCCAGCATTTT
TRBJ2-6	TRBV5-1	.	.	CASSLGVSGANVLTF	TGCGCCAGCAGCCTGGGCGTCTCTGGGGCCAACGTCCTGACTTTC
TRBJ1-1	TRBV19	few	TRBD1	CASSEGTAENTEAFF	TGTGCCAGTAGTGAGGGGACAGCCGAGAACACTGAAGCTTTCTTT
TRBJ1-2	TRBV28	.	.	CASSFPGYYGYTF	TGTGCCAGCAGTTTCCCGGGTTACTATGGCTACACCTTC
TRBJ2-5	TRBV28	few	.	CASRAPGVETQYF	TGTGCCAGCAGGGCCCCAGGGGTAGAGACCCAGTACTTC
TRBJ2-7	TRBV2	.	.	CASRMETYEQYF	TGTGCCAGCAGGATGGAAACCTACGAGCAGTACTTC
TRBJ2-1	TRBV27	.	.	CASSFGGRSYNEQFF	TGTGCCAGCAGTTTCGGGGGCAGATCCTACAATGAGCAGTTCTTC
TRBJ1-1	TRBV19	.	.	CASSSEGLLNTEAFF	TGTGCCAGTAGTTCGGAGGGCCTGTTGAACACTGAAGCTTTCTTT
TRBJ2-7	TRBV5-6	.	TRBD1	CASSPQGDYEQYF	TGTGCCAGCAGCCCCCAGGGGGACTACGAGCAGTACTTC
TRBJ2-7	TRBV7-8	.	TRBD2	CASSQLAGVDYEQYF	TGTGCCAGCAGCCAGCTAGCGGGGGTCGACTACGAGCAGTACTTC
TRBJ2-1	TRBV4-1	.	.	CASSQEAGTYNEQFF	TGCGCCAGCAGCCAAGAGGCAGGGACATACAATGAGCAGTTCTTC
TRBJ1-1	TRBV7-6	.	TRBD1	CASSSPSNRGTEAFF	TGTGCCAGCAGCTCCCCGTCTAACAGGGGGACTGAAGCTTTCTTT
TRBJ1-2	TRBV5-4	.	.	CASSLVGPGDGYTF	TGTGCCAGCAGCTTAGTGGGGCCTGGGGACGGCTACACCTTC
TRBJ2-7	TRBV4-3	.	.	CASSQDWGLAYEQYF	TGCGCCAGCAGCCAAGATTGGGGACTTGCCTACGAGCAGTACTTC
TRBJ2-5	TRBV10-3	.	.	CAISERQQETQYF	TGTGCCATCAGTGAGAGGCAGCAAGAGACCCAGTACTTC
TRBJ1-2	TRBV6-6	.	TRBD1	CASRDRGDGYTF	TGTGCCAGCAGGGACAGGGGAGATGGCTACACCTTC
TRBJ2-7	TRBV6-6	.	.	CASSNTGGYEQYF	TGTGCCAGCAGTAACACCGGGGGCTACGAGCAGTACTTC
TRBJ2-7	TRBV11-2	.	.	CASSLADGSYEQYF	TGTGCCAGCAGCTTAGCGGACGGCTCCTACGAGCAGTACTTC
TRBJ2-7	TRBV5-5	few	.	CASSFGTNSYEQYF	TGTGCCAGCAGCTTTGGGACAAACTCCTACGAGCAGTACTTC
TRBJ2-2	TRBV2	.	.	CASSRGQPRAGELFF	TGTGCCAGCAGTCGTGGACAGCCGAGAGCCGGGGAGCTGTTTTTT
TRBJ2-2	TRBV9	.	.	CASSVLGAGELFF	TGTGCCAGCAGCGTATTGGGGGCCGGGGAGCTGTTTTTT
TRBJ2-7	TRBV5-4	.	TRBD1	CASSYYRGTGEQYF	TGTGCCAGCAGCTACTACAGGGGGACGGGCGAGCAGTACTTC
TRBJ2-7	TRBV9	.	.	CASSGDASYEQYF	TGTGCCAGCAGCGGGGACGCCTCCTACGAGCAGTACTTC
TRBJ2-1	TRBV6-4	.	TRBD2	CASSDSSGGANEQFF	TGTGCCAGCAGTGACTCTAGCGGGGGGGCCAATGAGCAGTTCTTC
TRBJ1-5	TRBV19	.	TRBD1	CASTPEGAVYQPQHF	TGTGCCAGTACTCCCGAGGGGGCAGTTTATCAGCCCCAGCATTTT
TRBJ2-1	TRBV5-4	.	TRBD2	CASSPGLADYNEQFF	TGTGCCAGCAGCCCGGGACTAGCGGACTACAATGAGCAGTTCTTC
TRBJ2-2	TRBV5-4	.	TRBD2	CASSRTSGNTGELFF	TGTGCCAGCAGCCGGACTAGCGGTAACACCGGGGAGCTGTTTTTT
TRBJ2-1	TRBV11-2	.	.	CASTLTRGANEQFF	TGTGCCAGCACTCTAACACGGGGGGCGAATGAGCAGTTCTTC
TRBJ2-7	TRBV19	.	.	CASSISAVDYEQYF	TGTGCCAGTAGTATTTCGGCCGTAGACTACGAGCAGTACTTC
TRBJ2-3	TRBV9	.	.	CASSVGGRFTDTQYF	TGTGCCAGCAGCGTAGGAGGCAGGTTCACAGATACGCAGTATTTT
TRBJ2-1	TRBV7-9	.	TRBD2	CASSFRTQRGGVYNEQFF	TGTGCCAGCAGCTTCCGGACTCAGCGGGGGGGTGTCTACAATGAGCAGTTCTTC
TRBJ2-7	TRBV4-3	.	.	CASSQDRDTRSYEQYF	TGCGCCAGCAGCCAAGATCGGGACACACGCTCCTACGAGCAGTACTTC
TRBJ2-1	TRBV2	.	TRBD2	CASSGRLAGSSYNEQFF	TGTGCCAGCAGCGGTCGACTAGCGGGGAGCTCCTACAATGAGCAGTTCTTC
TRBJ1-1	TRBV6-1	.	.	CASSPGGGRTEAFF	TGTGCCAGCAGCCCCGGGGGGGGGCGGACTGAAGCTTTCTTT
TRBJ1-2	TRBV11-1	.	.	CASSFKGTSYGYTF	TGTGCCAGCAGCTTCAAGGGGACTAGCTATGGCTACACCTTC
TRBJ1-2	TRBV9	.	TRBD1	CASSADGTVYGYTF	TGTGCCAGCAGCGCGGATGGGACAGTTTATGGCTACACCTTC
TRBJ2-2	TRBV9	.	TRBD2	CASSARGSGAGANTGELFF	TGTGCCAGCAGCGCCCGAGGGTCTGGGGCGGGGGCGAACACCGGGGAGCTGTTTTTT
TRBJ2-3	TRBV28	.	.	CASSSLGGPPDTQYF	TGTGCCAGCAGTTCACTGGGGGGCCCACCGGATACGCAGTATTTT
TRBJ2-7	TRBV5-1	.	TRBD1	CASSLDRGAYEQYF	TGCGCCAGCAGCTTGGACAGGGGAGCCTACGAGCAGTACTTC
TRBJ2-5	TRBV30	.	TRBD1	CAWSVPYRGQETQYF	TGTGCCTGGAGTGTACCATACAGGGGTCAAGAGACCCAGTACTTC
TRBJ1-5	TRBV28	.	.	CASSLYGPFSGGINQPQHF	TGTGCCAGCAGTTTATATGGTCCGTTTTCGGGGGGGATTAATCAGCCCCAGCATTTT